Presented here are 24 T cell receptor beta chains from one specimen sequenced in a study of T cells after yellow fever vaccination. From the 5' RACE reads, TCRdb called clonotypes with MiXCR, one entry per CDR3 protein. This sample has 250,000 or so distinct CDR3 sequences, with about 7% found just once. The material sequenced was CD4+ T cells sorted from PBMCs, taken on the day of the yellow fever booster vaccination. These receptors were collected from a man aged 25-45 years who received the YFV17D yellow fever vaccine.

This clonotype came up a few times. The rearrangement links TRBV10-3 to TRBJ1-5; 8 bases map to TRBD1. V was clipped by 3 bases and J by 6 bases; unmatched bases: 7. Germline V gives CDR1 ENHRY, CDR2 SYGVKD. The CDR3 runs 15 residues. The CDR3 sequence is CAISDLGTGGQPQHF. In DNA, the CDR3 is TGTGCCATCAGTGATTTGGGGACAGGAGGTCAGCCCCAGCATTTT.

This clonotype was recorded many times. The rearrangement uses TRBV15 and TRBJ2-2; D is undetermined. V was clipped by 5 bases and J by 3 bases, with 13 bases between them. The CDR3 extends over 15 amino acids. Per the germline V gene, CDR1 is LNHNV and CDR2 is YYDKDF (reference sequence). The CDR3 DNA reads as TGTGCCACCAGCTTGGACGGTCTTTACACCGGGGAGCTGTTTTTT. Its protein is CATSLDGLYTGELFF.

There are a few counts of this clonotype. This chain joins TRBV20-1 and TRBJ2-1, with D hard to call. Per the germline V gene, CDR1 is DFQATT and CDR2 is SNEGSKA (reference sequence). The V and J ends lost 5 bases and 3 bases respectively, with 8 bases between them. The length of the CDR3 is 12 residues. CDR3 in DNA: TGCAGTGCTTACGAACACTACAATGAGCAGTTCTTC. Protein sequence: CSAYEHYNEQFF.

The chain links TRBV20-1 to TRBJ2-5; no definite D call. The CDR3 length is 12 residues. Per germline, CDR1 DFQATT and CDR2 SNEGSKA (reference sequence). The ends were cut back, 5 bases at V and 5 bases at J, with 12 bases in the middle. The CDR3 DNA reads TGCAGTGCTCTTGGAGTGCGCGAGACCCAGTACTTC. Protein: CSALGVRETQYF.

The V and J genes are TRBV12-3 or TRBV12-4 and TRBJ2-3; 8 nucleotides line up with TRBD1. The CDR3 runs 14 residues. Trimming at V came to 6 bases and at J to 10 bases, leaving 12 bases not matched to a gene. CDR3 protein: CASSSSGQAIAQYF. As DNA, the CDR3 is TGTGCCAGCAGCTCATCGGGACAGGCGATAGCGCAGTATTTT.

This clonotype was seen many times. V and J are TRBV5-5 and TRBJ2-1; D might be TRBD1 or TRBD2, each matching 5 bases. This CDR3 contains 13 residues. Trimming stripped 1 base from V and 8 bases from J, with 10 bases between. The germline gives CDR1 SGHKS, CDR2 YYEKEE (reference sequence). DNA for the CDR3: TGTGCCAGCAGCTTGCATGAGGGACATGAGCAGTTCTTC. Translated: CASSLHEGHEQFF. Full variable domain (rest looked up from reference TRBV5-5 and TRBJ2-1): DAGVTQSPTHLIKTRGQQVTLRCSPISGHKSVSWYQQVLGQGPQFIFQYYEKEERGRGNFPDRFSARQFPNYSSELNVNALLLGDSALYLCASSLHEGHEQFFGPGTRLTVL.

Many counts were recorded for this clonotype. The genes are TRBV9 and TRBJ2-2, with TRBD1 as a possible D gene (5 bases). This CDR3 comprises 16 residues. Trimming took 0 bases from V and 2 from J, leaving 11 bases between them. CDR1 is SGDLS and CDR2 is YYNGEE in the germline V gene. CDR3 region: CASSVDPGPNTGELFF. In DNA, the CDR3 is TGTGCCAGCAGCGTAGACCCAGGGCCCAACACCGGGGAGCTGTTTTTT. Filled out from reference TRBV9 and TRBJ2-2, the complete variable domain reads DSGVTQTPKHLITATGQRVTLRCSPRSGDLSVYWYQQSLDQGLQFLIQYYNGEERAKGNILERFSAQQFPDLHSELNLSSLELGDSALYFCASSVDPGPNTGELFFGEGSRLTVL.

Many counts were recorded for this clonotype. The V and J genes are TRBV7-3 and TRBJ2-1, with 10 bases aligning to TRBD2. Germline-derived CDR1 and CDR2 are SGHTA and FQGTGA. V shed 5 bases and J 5 bases; nucleotides not matched to a gene: 12. The CDR3 runs to 17 residues. This CDR3 reads CASSPQGLAFRNNEQFF. The DNA of the CDR3 is TGTGCCAGCAGCCCACAGGGACTAGCGTTCAGGAACAATGAGCAGTTCTTC.

This chain links TRBV5-6 with TRBJ2-1, with D possibly TRBD2 on 7 matching bases. This CDR3 region has 12 residues. With 4 bases removed from V and 10 bases from J, the gap between germline ends came to 12 bases. The germline gives CDR1 SGHDT, CDR2 YYEEEE. CDR3 in amino acids: CASSSGTPEQFF. The CDR3, as DNA: TGTGCCAGCAGCAGCGGGACACCCGAGCAGTTCTTC.

This clonotype appeared a few times. V gene TRBV24-1 combines with J gene TRBJ2-1, with TRBD2 as a possible D gene (5 bases). The CDR3 runs 17 residues. Germline CDR1 KGHDR, CDR2 SFDVKD. V lost 0 bases and J lost 5, with 16 bases in between. The CDR3: CATSDLGARGRNNEQFF. For the CDR3, the DNA is TGTGCCACCAGTGATTTGGGTGCGCGAGGGCGGAACAATGAGCAGTTCTTC.

V usage is TRBV7-3 and J usage is TRBJ2-5, with D perhaps given as TRBD1 or TRBD2 (6 bases each). The germline V and J ends were trimmed by 5 bases and 7 bases, with 8 bases remaining between them. Germline V gene lookup returns CDR1 SGHTA and CDR2 FQGTGA. There are 11 residues in the CDR3. CDR3 amino acids: CASSEGGTQYF. For the CDR3, the DNA is TGTGCCAGCAGCGAGGGGGGGACCCAGTACTTC.

The table lists this clonotype with many counts. CDR3 in amino acids: CASSVSPENQPQHF. CDR3 in DNA: TGTGCCAGCAGCGTCAGTCCGGAGAATCAGCCCCAGCATTTT. The chain employs TRBV9 and TRBJ1-5; D is undetermined. This CDR3 region has 14 residues. Per the germline V gene, CDR1 is SGDLS and CDR2 is YYNGEE. Trimming removed 2 bases from V and 4 bases from J, with 10 bases in between.

The chain links TRBV5-1 to TRBJ1-1, with 7 nucleotides matching TRBD1. This CDR3 contains 13 residues. V was pared by 4 bases and J by 3 bases, with 3 bases of the junction left unmatched. Per germline, CDR1 SGHRS and CDR2 YFSETQ. The CDR3 DNA reads TGCGCCAGCAGCGCCACAGGGGACACTGAAGCTTTCTTT. It encodes CASSATGDTEAFF.

The rearrangement joins TRBV20-1 to TRBJ2-5; D is perhaps TRBD1 (7 bases). Per the germline V gene, CDR1 is DFQATT and CDR2 is SNEGSKA (reference sequence). The CDR3 runs to 13 residues. With 4 bases removed from V and 6 bases from J, the gap between germline ends came to 15 bases. CDR3 nucleotides: TGCAGTGCTATACACAGGGGCGGGAAGACCCAGTACTTC. Encoded protein: CSAIHRGGKTQYF.

This clonotype has just one count. At one end the junction does not follow the germline gene, possibly because of a read error. This chain links TRBV15 with TRBJ2-1, with D possibly TRBD2 on 5 matching bases. The CDR3 runs to 15 residues. Germline V gene sequence: CDR1 LNHNV, CDR2 YYDKDF (reference sequence). The CDR3 reads CSTSRDPGLYNEQFF. The DNA for the CDR3 is TGTTCCACCAGCAGAGATCCGGGGTTGTACAATGAGCAGTTCTTC.

This clonotype was seen many times. This chain joins TRBV5-1 and TRBJ2-6, with TRBD1 as a possible D gene (6 bases). The CDR3 covers 19 residues. V was trimmed by 3 bases and J by 1 base, leaving 20 bases between them. Germline V gives CDR1 SGHRS, CDR2 YFSETQ. Written as DNA, the CDR3 is TGCGCCAGCAGCTCCACAGTTGGAAACAGGGTGTCTGGGGCCAACGTCCTGACTTTC. It codes for CASSSTVGNRVSGANVLTF.

The CDR3 reads CASSFIVRVSEQYF. CDR3 DNA: TGTGCCAGCAGCTTTATCGTACGGGTTTCCGAGCAGTACTTC. The chain is built from TRBV5-6 and TRBJ2-7, with D hard to call. CDR1 and CDR2 (germline): SGHDT, YYEEEE. Trimming shortened V by 2 bases and J by 6 bases, and 15 bases separated the two germline ends. This CDR3 has 14 amino acids.

This clonotype was found a few times. DNA for the CDR3: TGTGCCAGCAGCTTAGGTAGCGGGAGGGCCTCTGGGGCCAACGTCCTGACTTTC. Its protein product is CASSLGSGRASGANVLTF. The rearrangement links TRBV7-6 to TRBJ2-6, with 11 bases aligning to TRBD2. CDR1 is SGHVS and CDR2 is FNYEAQ in the germline V gene. V lost 1 base and J lost 0; bases outside the gene matches: 2. There are 18 residues in the CDR3.

This rearrangement joins TRBV9 to TRBJ2-6; no firm D call. Trimming removed 0 bases at V and 4 bases at J, with 11 bases between. The CDR3 totals 16 residues. In germline, CDR1 is SGDLS, CDR2 YYNGEE. The CDR3 sequence is CASSVGSRLGANVLTF. For the CDR3, the DNA is TGTGCCAGCAGCGTAGGCAGCCGACTCGGGGCCAACGTCCTGACTTTC.

The gene calls are TRBV28 and TRBJ2-1, with a tentative D call TRBD2 (5 bases). Germline assignment: CDR1 MDHEN and CDR2 SYDVKM. Trimming took off 6 bases at V and 10 bases at J, with 10 bases between the two ends. The CDR3 is made up of 11 amino acids. CDR3 bases: TGTGCCAGCAGCCAAAGGAGGGAGCAGTTCTTC. Its protein is CASSQRREQFF. The full variable domain, completed using reference TRBV28 and TRBJ2-1, is DVKVTQSSRYLVKRTGEKVFLECVQDMDHENMFWYRQDPGLGLRLIYFSYDVKMKEKGDIPEGYSVSREKKERFSLILESASTNQTSMYLCASSQRREQFFGPGTRLTVL.

Many counts were recorded for this clonotype. The V call is TRBV5-1, the J call TRBJ2-5; no firm D call. The length of the CDR3 is 12 residues. The germline V gene encodes CDR1 SGHRS and CDR2 YFSETQ. V was cut by 5 bases and J by 1 base, with 6 bases left in between. DNA for the CDR3: TGCGCCAGCAGATCGGGCCAAGAGACCCAGTACTTC. Residues: CASRSGQETQYF.

The sample holds many counts of this clonotype. The genes are TRBV5-1 and TRBJ2-3; 8 nucleotides line up with TRBD2. This CDR3 comprises 16 residues. The V gene end was trimmed by 4 bases and the J gene end by 3 bases; junction bases not matched to a gene: 10. The germline CDR1 and CDR2 sequences are SGHRS and YFSETQ. The CDR3 DNA reads TGCGCCAGCAGCCCCGGCCAGCGGGAGTGGACAGATACGCAGTATTTT. Translating gives CASSPGQREWTDTQYF.

This clonotype was counted at least ten times. The V and J genes are TRBV5-4 and TRBJ2-7; 7 positions agree with TRBD2. This CDR3 comprises 15 residues. V trimming: 4 bases; J trimming: 3 bases; junction bases outside the gene matches: 10. Germline CDR1 is SGHNT and CDR2 is YYREEE (reference sequence). CDR3 sequence reads: CASSPDPGGGYEQYF. Written as DNA, the CDR3 is TGTGCCAGCAGCCCTGATCCGGGCGGGGGCTACGAGCAGTACTTC.

This clonotype was seen a few times. J is TRBJ2-1 and V is TRBV6-4, with D perhaps TRBD1 or TRBD2 (5 bases each). The V gene's germline CDR1 is MRHNA and CDR2 SNTAGT. Between the trimmed V and J ends, which lost 2 bases and 11 bases, there was a span of 10 bases. CDR3 length: 12 amino acids. CDR3 nucleotide sequence: TGTGCCAGCAGTGACGGTCCGGGACAGCAGTTCTTC. Translated: CASSDGPGQQFF.